Listed below are T cell receptor beta chains from one sample, sequenced in a study of blood T cell repertoires in COVID-19. Measured with immunoSEQ multiplex PCR; TCRdb has only the in-frame clones, and not every one. The sample gives some 140,000 clones, roughly 90% of which show up once; roughly a sixth is in the top ten. Sequenced sample: peripheral blood. The receptors were sampled from a man aged 45-60 years with active or convalescent COVID-19. Both conserved end residues are part of each CDR3.

len,v_gene,j_gene,CDR3aa
12,TRBV19,TRBJ1-1,CASSPPGLAAFF
16,TRBV7-2,TRBJ1-6,CASSFRDRGLDSPLHF
18,TRBV30,TRBJ2-6,CAWSSDRDLVVGANVLTF
16,TRBV5-1,TRBJ2-3,CASSLGQGGFTDTQYF
14,TRBV27,TRBJ2-2,CASSLSQVTGELFF
14,TRBV3-1/TRBV3-2,TRBJ1-1,CASSPHRGRPEAFF
17,TRBV4-3,TRBJ2-2,CASSQEAQGPNTGELFF
15,TRBV24-1,TRBJ1-4,CATSDSGTGNEKLFF
15,TRBV6-5,TRBJ1-5,CASRRGTAHNQPQHF
15,TRBV15,TRBJ1-3,CATSRDLGSGNTIYF
16,TRBV5-1,TRBJ2-1,CASSRKRGAGYNEQFF
14,TRBV11-2,TRBJ1-5,CASSTDRLGQPQHF
16,TRBV5-4,TRBJ2-3,CASSTKRGAHTDTQYF
16,TRBV14,TRBJ1-4,CASSQRTGGRGEKLFF
12,TRBV29-1,TRBJ1-2,CSVEVRNYGYTF
17,TRBV12-5,TRBJ1-5,CASGLVQGGIGNQPQHF
12,TRBV29-1,TRBJ2-1,CSADRGVNEQFF
13,TRBV29-1,TRBJ2-7,CSVVGGRNYEQYF
13,TRBV6-5,TRBJ1-1,CASSYEWNTEAFF
15,TRBV27,TRBJ1-5,CASRVGQSSNQPQHF
15,TRBV28,TRBJ1-5,CASSRRDSANQPQHF
15,TRBV2,TRBJ2-2,CASSVQDTNIGELFF
15,TRBV5-1,TRBJ2-7,CASSLLPGGYYEQYF
14,TRBV25-1,TRBJ1-5,CASSVVGDNQPQHF
15,TRBV19,TRBJ1-5,CASSLQGRVDQPQHF
15,TRBV5-8,TRBJ2-5,CASSLGSGGWETQYF
14,TRBV7-8,TRBJ2-2,CASLSGRATGELFF
16,TRBV10-1,TRBJ2-5,CASSESGTSGSKTQYF
15,TRBV4-3,TRBJ2-7,CASSRTSGGTYEQYF
14,TRBV19,TRBJ1-2,CASSTLGRVYGYTF
15,TRBV29-1,TRBJ2-2,CSAQRRGANTGELFF
16,TRBV5-4,TRBJ1-3,CASSIGTGSSGNTIYF
16,TRBV19,TRBJ1-2,CASSTSRDRRNYGYTF
16,TRBV7-5,TRBJ2-1,CARSLGSDRGYNEQFF
17,TRBV7-2,TRBJ2-1,CASSTRLLAGGHNEQFF